This T cell receptor beta chain emerged from a study of blood T cells in healthy people across ages. The germline V gene encodes CDR1 SGHKS and CDR2 YYEKEE (reference sequence). There are 13 residues in the CDR3. V lost 0 bases and J lost 5, with 8 bases in between. Whole-study results and caveats: The percentage of naive T cells correlated strongly with TCR beta diversity.

A remark on this clonotype: Its target is unknown.

Total RNA was isolated from each sample in quantities of at least 5.5 micrograms. For the second PCR, which ran for about 6 to 11 cycles, a sample-barcoded 5' primer and a J-beta primer mix were used. The template-switch adaptor was a 5' adaptor with 12 random nucleotides. It tagged each cDNA molecule. TCRdb reprocessed the 5' RACE reads via MiXCR and lists one record per CDR3 protein. Here the sample spans about 1.6 million distinct CDR3 sequences, 30% to 35% being singletons. The sample consisted of blood. The J gene is TRBJ1-1, the V gene TRBV5-5; D unclear. This clonotype was obtained from a woman between 25 and 40 years old in good health. The DNA of the CDR3 is TGTGCCAGCAGCTTGGAAAGGCAAACTGAAGCTTTCTTT. It yields the protein CASSLERQTEAFF.